The 28 T cell receptor beta chains reported below all come from one sample, sequenced in a study of identical twins. Each CDR3 protein gets one entry after TCRdb re-called the 5' RACE reads with MiXCR. Among about 530,000 distinct CDR3 sequences listed, around 15% were seen once. The same data also contributed to another study, on yellow fever vaccine responses in identical twins.

The specimen sequenced was CD4+ T cells sorted from blood. The receptor source for this set is a woman aged 18 to 35 in good health.

This clonotype was seen more than once but under ten times. The rearrangement links TRBV7-9 to TRBJ1-1; no clear D. CDR1 and CDR2 (germline): SEHNR, FQNEAQ (reference sequence). The V end was cut by 5 bases, the J end by 2 bases, with 12 bases between. CDR3 length: 14 amino acids. The CDR3 nucleotides read TGTGCCAGCAGCACCTTACAAATAAACACTGAAGCTTTCTTT. Its translation is CASSTLQINTEAFF. Variable domain in full (rest from reference TRBV7-9 and TRBJ1-1): DTGVSQNPRHKITKRGQNVTFRCDPISEHNRLYWYRQTLGQGPEFLTYFQNEAQLEKSRLLSDRFSAERPKGSFSTLEIQRTEQGDSAMYLCASSTLQINTEAFFGQGTRLTVV.

The V gene is TRBV12-3 or TRBV12-4, the J gene TRBJ2-1; 8 bases are shared with TRBD2. J lost 0 bases, V lost 7 bases, and 14 bases had no gene match. The CDR3 length is 18 residues. CDR3 in amino acids: CASMGTGGPLSSYNEQFF. CDR3 nucleotides: TGTGCCAGCATGGGGACGGGAGGGCCCTTGAGCTCCTACAATGAGCAGTTCTTC.

CDR3 sequence (DNA): TGTGCCAGCAGCTACAGCGGACTCCCCGGTGAGCAGTTCTTC. This encodes CASSYSGLPGEQFF. The chain links TRBV12-3 or TRBV12-4 to TRBJ2-1; weak D call: TRBD2 (5 bases). The CDR3 is 14 residues long. V lost 6 bases, J lost 9 bases, and 18 bases lay in between.

This clonotype was seen many times. This sequence joins TRBV3-1 and TRBJ2-1; 12 bases fit TRBD2. The CDR3 has 15 residues. Germline lookup yields CDR1 LGHDT and CDR2 YNNKEL (reference sequence). V lost 5 bases to trimming and J lost 6 bases; unmatched junction nucleotides: 5. This chain's CDR3 is CASSSLAGGVNEQFF. The CDR3 bases are TGTGCCAGCAGCTCCCTAGCGGGAGGGGTCAATGAGCAGTTCTTC.

This clonotype showed up just a few times. The chain employs TRBV12-3 or TRBV12-4 and TRBJ2-1; tentative D call: TRBD2 (5 bases). Trimming took off 5 bases at V and 6 bases at J, with 8 bases between the two ends. The CDR3 sequence is 12 residues long. This CDR3 is CASSRDINEQFF. The CDR3 DNA reads as TGTGCCAGCAGTCGGGATATCAATGAGCAGTTCTTC.

J is TRBJ2-3 and V is TRBV5-1, with no clear D. CDR1 is SGHRS and CDR2 is YFSETQ in the germline V gene. The CDR3 is made up of 16 amino acids. The V and J ends lost 4 bases and 3 bases respectively, with 18 bases between them. CDR3 coding DNA: TGCGCCAGCAGCCCAAATCCGACACCTGATACAGATACGCAGTATTTT. Its protein product is CASSPNPTPDTDTQYF.

This clonotype was recorded a few times. This chain links TRBV5-1 with TRBJ2-3; D is possibly TRBD2 (5 bases). Trimming removed 0 bases from V and 7 bases from J, with 12 bases in between. CDR1 is SGHRS and CDR2 is YFSETQ in the germline V gene. This CDR3 is 14 amino acids long. CDR3 in DNA: TGCGCCAGCAGCTTGGCCCCTAGCTCGAATACGCAGTATTTT. It translates to CASSLAPSSNTQYF. The entire variable domain, with the rest obtained from reference TRBV5-1 and TRBJ2-3, is as follows: KAGVTQTPRYLIKTRGQQVTLSCSPISGHRSVSWYQQTPGQGLQFLFEYFSETQRNKGNFPGRFSGRQFSNSRSEMNVSTLELGDSALYLCASSLAPSSNTQYFGPGTRLTVL.

The chain is built from TRBV29-1 and TRBJ1-1; D gene ambiguous. From germline, CDR1 is SQVTM and CDR2 ANQGSEA. The germline V and J ends were trimmed by 3 bases and 0 bases, with 5 bases remaining between them. CDR3 size: 12 residues. CDR3 sequence reads: CSVDGLNTEAFF. Written as DNA, the CDR3 is TGCAGCGTTGACGGATTGAACACTGAAGCTTTCTTT.

This chain connects TRBV29-1 to TRBJ2-1; 8 nucleotides align to TRBD2. The trim removed 2 bases at V and 2 bases at J, leaving 14 bases unmatched. The germline gives CDR1 SQVTM, CDR2 ANQGSEA. The CDR3 is 18 residues long. The CDR3 nucleotides read TGCAGCGTTGAATTTCCAGCGGGAGTCTTCGAACCCTACAATGAGCAGTTCTTC. This translates into CSVEFPAGVFEPYNEQFF.

The chain couples TRBV20-1 to TRBJ2-7, with TRBD2 matching over 10 bases. V gave up 7 bases and J gave up 2 bases; unmatched junction bases: 14. In germline, CDR1 is DFQATT, CDR2 SNEGSKA (reference sequence). This CDR3 comprises 16 residues. DNA for the CDR3: TGCAGTGTTCAGAGAGGGAGCGGGGGGGCTACCTACGAGCAGTACGTC. Amino acids: CSVQRGSGGATYEQYV.

The chain uses TRBV6-1 and TRBJ2-2; TRBD2 matches 7 bases. Germline V gene sequence: CDR1 MNHNS, CDR2 SASEGT. V lost 10 bases and J lost 0; bases outside the gene matches: 8. The CDR3 totals 15 residues. Here the CDR3 reads CATTGGGTNTGELFF. CDR3 nucleotides: TGTGCCACCACTGGGGGGGGGACGAACACCGGGGAGCTGTTTTTT.

The chain couples TRBV11-2 to TRBJ2-1; TRBD2 agrees at 9 bases. Germline CDR1 SGHAT, CDR2 FQNNGV. V lost 2 bases and J lost 7; bases outside the gene matches: 3. The CDR3 loop spans 14 amino acids. The DNA of the CDR3 is TGTGCCAGCAGCTTAAACCTAGCGGGGAATGAGCAGTTCTTC. This sequence encodes CASSLNLAGNEQFF.

The chain links TRBV18 to TRBJ2-7, with 9 nucleotides matching TRBD1. Germline V gene sequence: CDR1 KGHSH, CDR2 LQKENI. This CDR3 has 16 amino acids. The junction had 14 bases not matched to a gene; V was cut back by 6 bases and J by 5 bases. The CDR3 region has the DNA TGTGCCAGCTCGCAAAGTACCGGGACAGGGCTCGACGAGCAGTACTTC. As protein: CASSQSTGTGLDEQYF.

This clonotype occurred many times. This chain connects TRBV6-5 to TRBJ2-5, with D possibly being TRBD1 (5 bases). This CDR3 contains 13 residues. Trimming shortened V by 2 bases and J by 7 bases, and 11 bases separated the two germline ends. CDR1 MNHEY and CDR2 SVGAGI come from the germline V gene. CDR3 coding DNA: TGTGCCAGCAGTTACCCAGACAGTGGGACCCAGTACTTC. Translation gives CASSYPDSGTQYF.

This clonotype was seen only a few times. The chain couples TRBV20-1 to TRBJ1-2; D might be TRBD1 (6 bases). Germline V gene data show CDR1 as DFQATT and CDR2 as SNEGSKA (reference sequence). Trimming cost V 0 bases and J 9 bases, with 14 bases left between them. The CDR3 length is 13 residues. The CDR3 protein is CSARERGTMRYTF. The DNA of the CDR3 is TGCAGTGCTAGAGAAAGGGGGACTATGCGCTACACCTTC.

A few counts support this clonotype. This chain joins TRBV2 and TRBJ2-1; 11 nucleotides match TRBD1. Germline V CDR1 and CDR2: SNHLY, FYNNEI. J lost 1 base, V lost 7 bases, and 3 bases had no gene match. This CDR3 spans 15 amino acids. CDR3 region: CASNGQGASYNEQFF. The CDR3 region has the DNA TGTGCCAGCAACGGACAGGGGGCATCCTACAATGAGCAGTTCTTC.

This chain connects TRBV12-3 or TRBV12-4 to TRBJ1-1; 7 nucleotides match TRBD1. The ends lost 5 bases at V and 7 bases at J; junction bases unmatched: 10. The CDR3 sequence is 14 residues long. Here the CDR3 reads CASSDGAGGFEAFF. The CDR3 DNA sequence: TGTGCCAGCAGTGATGGGGCAGGGGGTTTTGAAGCTTTCTTT.

The table lists this clonotype with a few counts. The chain has TRBV12-3 or TRBV12-4 and TRBJ2-2; 8 positions agree with TRBD2. This CDR3 spans 16 amino acids. With 2 bases clipped from V and 1 base from J, the junction kept 3 bases outside the gene matches. CDR3 nucleotide sequence: TGTGCCAGCAGTTTACCCAGCGGGAGGAACACCGGGGAGCTGTTTTTT. It yields the protein CASSLPSGRNTGELFF.

The chain employs TRBV9 and TRBJ2-1; 11 nucleotides agree with TRBD1. This CDR3 region has 14 residues. Trimming at V came to 0 bases and at J to 12 bases, leaving 5 bases not matched to a gene. CDR1 SGDLS and CDR2 YYNGEE come from the germline V gene. DNA for the CDR3: TGTGCCAGCAGCGTAGAGGGACAGGGGGGTACGCAGTTCTTC. It yields the protein CASSVEGQGGTQFF. Complete variable domain (other parts from reference TRBV9 and TRBJ2-1): DSGVTQTPKHLITATGQRVTLRCSPRSGDLSVYWYQQSLDQGLQFLIQYYNGEERAKGNILERFSAQQFPDLHSELNLSSLELGDSALYFCASSVEGQGGTQFFGPGTRLTVL.

This chain links TRBV2 with TRBJ2-1, with TRBD2 matching 13 bases. The CDR3 runs to 17 residues. Germline V gene sequence: CDR1 SNHLY, CDR2 FYNNEI. J gave up 5 bases and V 4 bases, and 8 bases lay outside the gene matches. CDR3 loop: CASSVQLAGGPNNEQFF. CDR3 nucleotides: TGTGCCAGCAGTGTCCAACTAGCGGGAGGGCCAAACAATGAGCAGTTCTTC. Complete variable domain (other parts from reference TRBV2 and TRBJ2-1): EPEVTQTPSHQVTQMGQEVILRCVPISNHLYFYWYRQILGQKVEFLVSFYNNEISEKSEIFDDQFSVERPDGSNFTLKIRSTKLEDSAMYFCASSVQLAGGPNNEQFFGPGTRLTVL.

This clonotype was picked up a small number of times. The chain carries TRBV7-2 and TRBJ2-7; D is unclear. Germline values: CDR1 SGHTA, CDR2 FQGNSA. The CDR3 has 13 amino acids. V gave up 5 bases and J gave up 3 bases, with 11 bases separating them. CDR3 sequence reads: CASSPSRLYEQYV. CDR3 in DNA: TGTGCCAGCAGCCCCTCACGGCTCTACGAGCAGTACGTC.

The chain combines TRBV5-1 with TRBJ2-7, with TRBD2 matching over 11 bases. Per germline, CDR1 SGHRS and CDR2 YFSETQ. The J segment lost 0 bases and the V segment lost 3 bases, leaving 8 bases of the junction unmatched. This CDR3 spans 17 amino acids. The CDR3 sequence is CASSSNGLAGSSYEQYF. CDR3 nucleotide sequence: TGCGCCAGCAGCTCGAATGGACTAGCGGGCTCCTCCTACGAGCAGTACTTC.

The CDR3 nucleotides are TGTGCCAGCAGGCCCGGGTCGGGGGGCGAGCAGTACTTC. Translating gives CASRPGSGGEQYF. J is TRBJ2-7 and V is TRBV12-3 or TRBV12-4, with TRBD2 identical over 7 bases. The CDR3 has 13 amino acids. V lost 6 bases, J lost 6 bases, and 8 bases stayed unmatched.

The chain recombines TRBV5-5 with TRBJ2-3; possible D gene TRBD1, 6 bases. This CDR3 comprises 15 residues. Trimming took 4 bases from V and 2 from J, leaving 14 bases between them. CDR1 and CDR2 (germline): SGHKS, YYEKEE (reference sequence). The CDR3 spells CASSVTQGPTDTQYF. CDR3 coding DNA: TGTGCCAGCAGCGTTACACAGGGTCCCACAGATACGCAGTATTTT.

V is TRBV2 and J is TRBJ1-4; no firm D call. Per germline, CDR1 SNHLY and CDR2 FYNNEI. V lost 10 bases to trimming and J lost 3 bases, with 15 bases between them. The CDR3 runs to 14 residues. CDR3 nucleotide sequence: TGTGCCACCAATACCGGGCGGGCTAATGAAAAACTGTTTTTT. Translating it yields CATNTGRANEKLFF.

This chain connects TRBV11-2 to TRBJ2-2; 7 bases align to TRBD2. After removal of 6 bases from V and 1 base from J, the junction contained 5 bases not matched to a gene. Germline lookup yields CDR1 SGHAT and CDR2 FQNNGV. The CDR3 covers 15 residues. For the CDR3, the DNA is TGTGCCAGCAGACCCGGGACTAAGAACACCGGGGAGCTGTTTTTT. It specifies CASRPGTKNTGELFF.

This clonotype appeared many times. The chain links TRBV4-1 to TRBJ2-3, with 11 positions matching TRBD2. CDR3 size: 15 residues. Germline V gene data show CDR1 as MGHRA and CDR2 as YSYEKL. The V and J ends lost 0 bases and 5 bases, in that order; junction bases with no gene match: 1. CDR3: CASSQEGLAEDTQYF. CDR3 bases: TGCGCCAGCAGCCAAGAGGGACTAGCGGAAGATACGCAGTATTTT.

The V gene is TRBV10-3, the J gene TRBJ2-1, with a possible D match to TRBD2 (6 bases). V was shortened by 11 bases and J by 4 bases, with 21 bases between the two germline ends. This CDR3 region has 15 residues. CDR1 and CDR2 from the germline V gene are ENHRY and SYGVKD. This CDR3 reads CAVGAGGTYYNEQFF. The DNA of the CDR3 is TGTGCCGTTGGGGCTGGCGGGACTTATTACAATGAGCAGTTCTTC.